These 18 T cell receptor beta chains came from one sample sequenced in a study of Graves' ophthalmopathy and Graves' hyperthyroidism. Researchers took RNA transcripts and amplified TCR beta CDR3 regions from them. After a first-round RT-PCR with HTBI primers, a second-round multiplex PCR was run. TCRdb redid the calling of the multiplex PCR reads with MiXCR, one entry per CDR3 protein. The data show around 1.1 million distinct CDR3 sequences, 35% to 40% seen once. Sequencing used peripheral blood or thyroid tissue (not recorded which). These receptors were collected from an adult man with Graves' hyperthyroidism.

A remark on this clonotype: Just one base apart from a much larger clone, this may be a read error. The chain is built from TRBV7-9 and TRBJ2-2, with TRBD2 identical over 7 bases. CDR1 and CDR2 (germline): SEHNR, FQNEAQ (reference sequence). The V gene end was trimmed by 8 bases and the J gene end by 4 bases; junction bases not matched to a gene: 10. CDR3 length equals 15 residues. The chain's CDR3 is CASVHPAGATGELFF. CDR3 nucleotides: TGTGCCAGCGTCCACCCCGCGGGAGCCACCGGGGAGCTGTTTTTT.

This clonotype occurred many times. This chain links TRBV5-1 with TRBJ2-7, with D possibly being TRBD1 or TRBD2 (5 bases each). CDR1 is SGHRS, CDR2 YFSETQ, per germline. V was shortened by 4 bases and J by 0 bases, with 14 bases between the two germline ends. The CDR3 runs to 15 residues. The CDR3 here is CASSPGGGSSYEQYF. DNA for the CDR3: TGCGCCAGCAGCCCGGGTGGGGGAAGCTCCTACGAGCAGTACTTC. Combining the CDR3 with reference TRBV5-1 and TRBJ2-7 gives the whole variable domain KAGVTQTPRYLIKTRGQQVTLSCSPISGHRSVSWYQQTPGQGLQFLFEYFSETQRNKGNFPGRFSGRQFSNSRSEMNVSTLELGDSALYLCASSPGGGSSYEQYFGPGTRLTVT.

The rearrangement uses TRBV6-5 and TRBJ1-2; D is undetermined. The germline CDR1 and CDR2 sequences are MNHEY and SVGAGI. CDR3 length: 12 residues. Trimming took off 8 bases at V and 4 bases at J, with 11 bases between the two ends. CDR3 amino acids: CASFQASYGYTF. The CDR3 DNA reads TGTGCCAGCTTCCAGGCCTCCTATGGCTACACCTTC.

Ten or more counts support this clonotype. This chain joins TRBV19 and TRBJ1-5; 10 positions agree with TRBD1. The V and J ends lost 5 bases and 1 base, in that order; junction bases with no gene match: 5. There are 16 residues in the CDR3. Germline V CDR1 and CDR2: LNHDA, SQIVND (reference sequence). The DNA for the CDR3 is TGTGCCAGTAGTGACAGGGGGCTTCGGAGCAATCAGCCCCAGCATTTT. Translating it yields CASSDRGLRSNQPQHF. Using reference TRBV19 and TRBJ1-5 for the parts outside the CDR3, the full variable domain is DGGITQSPKYLFRKEGQNVTLSCEQNLNHDAMYWYRQDPGQGLRLIYYSQIVNDFQKGDIAEGYSVSREKKESFPLTVTSAQKNPTAFYLCASSDRGLRSNQPQHFGDGTRLSIL.

This sequence joins TRBV5-1 and TRBJ2-5; the D is unclear. Per germline, CDR1 SGHRS and CDR2 YFSETQ. The CDR3 extends over 16 amino acids. With 6 bases removed from V and 2 bases from J, the gap between germline ends came to 20 bases. The CDR3 DNA reads as TGCGCCAGCAAGGAAAAACCGGGTCCTATACAAGAGACCCAGTACTTC. This sequence encodes CASKEKPGPIQETQYF.

V is TRBV3-1 and J is TRBJ2-2; D is ambiguous. Germline CDR1 and CDR2: LGHDT and YNNKEL (reference sequence). V shed 3 bases and J shed 4 bases, with 9 bases lying between them. CDR3 length: 14 amino acids. The CDR3 bases are TGTGCCAGCAGCCAGATTTCGGGCACCGGGGAGCTGTTTTTT. It codes for CASSQISGTGELFF. Variable domain in full (rest from reference TRBV3-1 and TRBJ2-2): DTAVSQTPKYLVTQMGNDKSIKCEQNLGHDTMYWYKQDSKKFLKIMFSYNNKELIINETVPNRFSPKSPDKAHLNLHINSLELGDSAVYFCASSQISGTGELFFGEGSRLTVL.

The genes are TRBV10-3 and TRBJ1-5; tentatively, D is TRBD1 (6 bases). The germline V gene has CDR1 ENHRY and CDR2 SYGVKD. The CDR3 is 16 amino acids. Trimming took off 3 bases at V and 5 bases at J, with 17 bases between the two ends. In DNA form, the CDR3 reads TGTGCCATCAGTGACACTAGAGATAACAGGGATCAGCCCCAGCATTTT. Protein product: CAISDTRDNRDQPQHF.

The V call is TRBV29-1, the J call TRBJ1-2; 12 nucleotides align to TRBD1. The CDR3 length is 13 residues. Trimming removed 6 bases from V and 4 bases from J; junction bases left unmatched: 3. The germline gives CDR1 SQVTM, CDR2 ANQGSEA. The chain's CDR3 is CSVGDRGLYGYTF. For the CDR3, the DNA is TGCAGCGTCGGGGACAGGGGGCTCTATGGCTACACCTTC.

This clonotype was observed a handful of times. The chain joins TRBV25-1 to TRBJ2-1; D ambiguous. This CDR3 comprises 14 residues. Trimming removed 3 bases from V and 5 bases from J, with 11 bases in between. Germline assignment: CDR1 MGHDK and CDR2 SYGVNS. Written as DNA, the CDR3 is TGTGCCAGCAGTGATCTAGACGCCAACAATGAGCAGTTCTTC. Translated: CASSDLDANNEQFF.

A word on this clonotype: Compared with germline, one end of the junction differs, possibly owing to a read error. V is TRBV5-1 and J is TRBJ1-1; the D is unclear. There are 13 residues in the CDR3. Germline CDR1 SGHRS, CDR2 YFSETQ. Here the CDR3 DNA reads TGCGCCAGCAGCTTGGGACTCAACACTGGAGCTTTCTTT. Translated, it gives CASSLGLNTGAFF. Full variable domain (remainder filled in from reference TRBV5-1 and TRBJ1-1): KAGVTQTPRYLIKTRGQQVTLSCSPISGHRSVSWYQQTPGQGLQFLFEYFSETQRNKGNFPGRFSGRQFSNSRSEMNVSTLELGDSALYLCASSLGLNTGAFFGQGTRLTVV.

Ten or more counts support this clonotype. CDR3: CSARDAQGTDEAFF. The CDR3 DNA is TGCAGTGCTAGAGATGCGCAGGGAACGGATGAAGCTTTCTTT. The chain recombines TRBV20-1 with TRBJ1-1; perhaps TRBD1 as D (5 bases). This CDR3 comprises 14 residues. The germline V and J ends were trimmed by 0 bases and 7 bases, with 15 bases remaining between them. Germline assignment: CDR1 DFQATT and CDR2 SNEGSKA (reference sequence).

V gene TRBV6-5 combines with J gene TRBJ2-5, with unresolved D. The CDR3 contains 15 residues. Trimming removed 4 bases at V and 2 bases at J, with 14 bases between. Looked up from germline, CDR1 is MNHEY and CDR2 is SVGAGI. CDR3 sequence (DNA): TGTGCCAGCAGTTGCCCAGGAAAAACACAAGAGACCCAGTACTTC. Its translation is CASSCPGKTQETQYF.

The chain carries TRBV5-1 and TRBJ2-7; D is perhaps TRBD1 (6 bases). Trimming took 0 bases from V and 2 from J, leaving 12 bases between them. The CDR3 spans 15 residues. Germline V gene data show CDR1 as SGHRS and CDR2 as YFSETQ. CDR3 residues: CASSLEFQGTYEQYF. In nucleotides, the CDR3 is TGCGCCAGCAGCTTGGAGTTCCAGGGGACCTACGAGCAGTACTTC.

Regarding this clonotype: A single base separates this from a much larger clone, so it may be a read error. V gene TRBV14 combines with J gene TRBJ2-7, with D unresolved. Germline-derived CDR1 and CDR2 are SGHDN and FVKESK. The CDR3 totals 12 residues. Deletions cut 1 base from V and 12 bases from J, with 13 bases between. The CDR3 reads CASSQACEHWYF. The CDR3 nucleotides read TGTGCCAGCAGCCAAGCTTGCGAGCATTGGTACTTC.

Many counts were recorded for this clonotype. This chain joins TRBV11-2 and TRBJ1-5; 9 nucleotides agree with TRBD1. V shed 6 bases and J 4 bases; nucleotides not matched to a gene: 4. This CDR3 region has 14 residues. Germline V CDR1 and CDR2: SGHAT, FQNNGV. The CDR3 spells CASSHGTGNQPQHF. Written as DNA, the CDR3 is TGTGCCAGCAGTCATGGGACAGGGAATCAGCCCCAGCATTTT. Full variable domain (missing parts from reference TRBV11-2 and TRBJ1-5): EAGVAQSPRYKIIEKRQSVAFWCNPISGHATLYWYQQILGQGPKLLIQFQNNGVVDDSQLPKDRFSAERLKGVDSTLKIQPAKLEDSAVYLCASSHGTGNQPQHFGDGTRLSIL.

In its sample, this clonotype was seen many times. This chain links TRBV6-2 or TRBV6-3 with TRBJ2-7; a possible D gene is TRBD2 (6 bases). Germline V gene data show CDR1 as MNHEY and CDR2 as SVGEGT. Trimming took off 7 bases at V and 3 bases at J, with 16 bases between the two ends. CDR3 length: 14 residues. The CDR3 region has the DNA TGTGCCAGCACCGATACGGGGGTTTACTACGAGCAGTACTTC. It translates to CASTDTGVYYEQYF.

This rearrangement joins TRBV6-5 to TRBJ1-5; 8 nucleotides match TRBD1. This CDR3 has 16 amino acids. Germline V lookup: CDR1 MNHEY, CDR2 SVGAGI. Trimming at V came to 8 bases and at J to 3 bases, leaving 12 bases not matched to a gene. This CDR3 reads CASVWVGTGANQPQHF. CDR3 nucleotides: TGTGCCAGCGTTTGGGTGGGGACAGGAGCCAATCAGCCCCAGCATTTT.

A single count supports this clonotype. J is TRBJ1-6 and V is TRBV7-9, with D hard to call. There are 9 residues in the CDR3. V was pared by 3 bases and J by 14 bases, with 2 bases between. Looked up from germline, CDR1 is SEHNR and CDR2 is FQNEAQ (reference sequence). CDR3 loop: CASSFSLHF. The CDR3 nucleotides are TGTGCCAGCAGCTTCTCCCTCCACTTT.